These T cell receptor beta chains were read from a single sample in a study of T-cell reconstitution after alpha-beta-depleted transplantation in children. TCRdb reprocessed the PCR reads with MiXCR, giving one entry per CDR3 protein. The data contain about 360,000 distinct CDR3 sequences, 13% of them singletons. The sequencing used PBMCs, collected from the stem cell graft. These receptors were taken from a human donor who donated a stem cell graft to a child with Fanconi anemia. Both conserved end residues are part of each CDR3. A D gene is named only where the DNA matches it firmly. A row's size may be missing; if present it is once, few, many or a size class.

size,V,J,D,DNA,CDR3
.,TRBV7-6,TRBJ1-1,.,TGTGCCAGCAGCCTCGTAGGGGGGCAGATAAACACTGAAGCTTTCTTT,CASSLVGGQINTEAFF
many,TRBV10-3,TRBJ2-7,TRBD1,TGTGCCATCAGTGATCGGGACAGAAGCACCTACGAGCAGTACTTC,CAISDRDRSTYEQYF
.,TRBV14,TRBJ2-4,TRBD1,TGTGCCAGCAGCCAAGATCCTACAGGGGGCATGGACATTCAGTACTTC,CASSQDPTGGMDIQYF
.,TRBV7-9,TRBJ2-5,.,TGTGCCAGCAGCTTAGCCCGGGGGAGAGAGACCCAGTACTTC,CASSLARGRETQYF
few,TRBV4-2,TRBJ1-2,.,TGTGCCAGCAGCCGAACAGGTGGGGGCGATGGCTACACCTTC,CASSRTGGGDGYTF
many,TRBV7-6,TRBJ2-3,.,TGTGCCAGCAGCTTAGCAGGAGCGTCTAGCACAGATACGCAGTATTTT,CASSLAGASSTDTQYF
many,TRBV20-1,TRBJ1-2,.,TGCAGTGCTAGAGATCGGTTGAGCTATGGCTACACCTTC,CSARDRLSYGYTF
few,TRBV4-3,TRBJ1-2,.,TGCGCCAGCAGCCAAGATAGAGTCCTAGGGCCCACCTTC,CASSQDRVLGPTF
few,TRBV7-9,TRBJ1-1,.,TGTGCCAGCAGCCAGTCTGGGACTGAAGCTTTCTTT,CASSQSGTEAFF
few,TRBV5-1,TRBJ2-1,TRBD2,TGCGCCAGCAGCACGCCCACTAGCGGGGGGGATAATGAGCAGTTCTTC,CASSTPTSGGDNEQFF
many,TRBV30,TRBJ2-2,.,TGTGCCTGGAATTATGGGTACACCGGGGAGCTGTTTTTT,CAWNYGYTGELFF
.,TRBV5-1,TRBJ2-2,.,TGCGCCAGCAGCTTTGCAGGGGTCCCGAACACCGGGGAGCTGTTTTTT,CASSFAGVPNTGELFF
.,TRBV4-3,TRBJ2-1,.,TGCGCCAGCAGCCAAGAAACCCGGGCGGCCGGGGTCTTC,CASSQETRAAGVF
few,TRBV5-1,TRBJ2-1,.,TGCGCCAGCAGCCCCCTACCCAGGGGCAACAATGAGCAGTTCTTC,CASSPLPRGNNEQFF
many,TRBV4-3,TRBJ2-1,.,TGCGCCAGCAGCCAAGATCAAAAGTCCGGGCTCCCACCCTACAATGAGCAGTTCTTC,CASSQDQKSGLPPYNEQFF
many,TRBV11-2,TRBJ1-5,.,TGTGCCAGCAGCTTTGGTAATAGCAATCAGCCCCAGCATTTT,CASSFGNSNQPQHF
many,TRBV3-1,TRBJ2-3,TRBD1,TGTGCCAGCAGTCTAGGACAGGGGCCAGATACGCAGTATTTT,CASSLGQGPDTQYF
many,TRBV20-1,TRBJ2-5,.,TGCAGTGCTAAGGCAGACCAAGAGACCCAGTACTTC,CSAKADQETQYF
.,TRBV20-1,TRBJ2-4,.,TGCAGTGCTAGACCCCGGGCAGGGTACAACATTCAGTACTTC,CSARPRAGYNIQYF
few,TRBV7-2,TRBJ2-1,TRBD2,TGTGCCAGCAGCCGGAGCGGGGTGGGCAATGAGCAGTTCTTC,CASSRSGVGNEQFF
.,TRBV20-1,TRBJ1-4,.,TGCAGTGCTGGCCCTGGGACAAACGCAAATGAAAAACTGTTTTTT,CSAGPGTNANEKLFF
many,TRBV11-2,TRBJ2-1,.,TGTGCCAGCAGCAAGGATTATTCCTACAATGAGCAGTTCTTC,CASSKDYSYNEQFF
.,TRBV6-5,TRBJ1-6,TRBD1,TGTGCCAGCAGTACCGGGACAGTCAATCCACCCCTCCACTTT,CASSTGTVNPPLHF
many,TRBV9,TRBJ1-1,.,TGTGCCAGCAGCGTAAGTAGTAGGGCGGATAGTGAAGCTTTCTTT,CASSVSSRADSEAFF
.,TRBV14,TRBJ1-1,.,TGTGCCAGCAGCCATGTTGGGGTAGACAGTGAAGCTTTCTTT,CASSHVGVDSEAFF
.,TRBV4-1,TRBJ2-7,.,TGCGCCAGCAGCCCAGCCGGGGAGGTCTACGAGCAGTACTTC,CASSPAGEVYEQYF
few,TRBV7-2,TRBJ2-1,TRBD1,TGTGCCAGCAGCTTAGACAGGGGGAGATACAATGAGCAGTTCTTC,CASSLDRGRYNEQFF
.,TRBV12-3/TRBV12-4,TRBJ1-1,.,TGTGCCAGCAGTTTCGAATTCGGGGGCCAGAACACTGAAGCTTTCTTT,CASSFEFGGQNTEAFF
many,TRBV3-1,TRBJ2-2,.,TGTGCCAGCAGCCAAAGGAGTAACACCGGGGAGCTGTTTTTT,CASSQRSNTGELFF
.,TRBV4-2,TRBJ2-3,.,TGTGCCAGCAGCCAAGGGCACAGGGTAGAGACAGATACGCAGTATTTT,CASSQGHRVETDTQYF
.,TRBV7-2,TRBJ2-3,.,TGTGCCAGCAGCTTAGAACCCACAGATACGCAGTATTTT,CASSLEPTDTQYF
.,TRBV9,TRBJ2-5,TRBD2,TGTGCCAGCAGCATCCCGGGGGGTCAAGAGACCCAGTACTTC,CASSIPGGQETQYF
.,TRBV3-1,TRBJ1-1,.,TGTGCCAGCAGCCAAGCTGCGGGGAAGAACACTGAAGCTTTCTTT,CASSQAAGKNTEAFF
few,TRBV18,TRBJ1-2,.,TGTGCCAGCTCACCAACCAGGACATACTATGGCTACACCTTC,CASSPTRTYYGYTF
few,TRBV4-2,TRBJ1-2,.,TGTGCCAGCAGCCAAGAGGACAGCGGCCTTAACTATGGCTACACCTTC,CASSQEDSGLNYGYTF
few,TRBV7-2,TRBJ2-1,.,TGTGCCAGCAGTCAAACCCCTTACAATGAGCAGTTCTTC,CASSQTPYNEQFF
.,TRBV27,TRBJ1-2,.,TGTGCCAGCAGTAATGGGATGGCAGGGACCTATGGCTACACCTTC,CASSNGMAGTYGYTF
.,TRBV9,TRBJ2-4,TRBD2,TGTGCCAGCGGGCCGGGGGGAAACATTCAGTACTTC,CASGPGGNIQYF
many,TRBV12-3/TRBV12-4,TRBJ1-2,.,TGTGCCAGCAGTTTAGCGGAAAACTATGGCTACACCTTC,CASSLAENYGYTF
.,TRBV19,TRBJ1-6,TRBD1,TGTGCCAGTAACCCGGGACAGGGGAATAATTCACCCCTCCACTTT,CASNPGQGNNSPLHF
few,TRBV12-3/TRBV12-4,TRBJ2-1,TRBD2,TGTGCCAGCAGTTTCCGTATGGGGGGGTTGACTGAGCAGTTCTTC,CASSFRMGGLTEQFF
many,TRBV7-2,TRBJ2-4,.,TGTGCCAGCAGCTTGTTCCGATGGGCAAACATTCAGTACTTC,CASSLFRWANIQYF
.,TRBV15,TRBJ2-5,.,TGTGCCACCAGCAGACCCGGGCAGAACCAAGAGACCCAGTACTTC,CATSRPGQNQETQYF
few,TRBV29-1,TRBJ1-2,.,TGCAGCGTTGGTAATGAACCTTCTGGCTACACCTTC,CSVGNEPSGYTF
few,TRBV20-1,TRBJ2-3,TRBD2,TGCAGTGCTAGGAGCGGGGGGGCGGCAGATACGCAGTATTTT,CSARSGGAADTQYF
few,TRBV6-2/TRBV6-3,TRBJ1-4,.,TGTGCCAGCAGCCGGGAGGACGAAAAACTGTTTTTT,CASSREDEKLFF
few,TRBV5-1,TRBJ1-4,.,TGCGCCAGCAGCGAGACAGGCCTAGGGGAAAAACTGTTTTTT,CASSETGLGEKLFF
many,TRBV7-6,TRBJ2-2,.,TGTGCCAGCAGCTTAGCGGTGGTAGCTAACACCGGGGAGCTGTTTTTT,CASSLAVVANTGELFF
.,TRBV5-1,TRBJ2-1,.,TGCGCCAGCAGACCGGAACCTAGCTCCTACAATGAGCAGTTCTTC,CASRPEPSSYNEQFF
.,TRBV20-1,TRBJ2-5,TRBD1,TGCAGTTGGACAGGTCAAGAGACCCAGTACTTC,CSWTGQETQYF
many,TRBV5-1,TRBJ1-2,TRBD1,TGCGCCAGCAGCAGTCGGACAGGGACCCAAACGGGGTACTATGGCTACACCTTC,CASSSRTGTQTGYYGYTF
few,TRBV9,TRBJ1-3,.,TGTGCCAGCAGCGTAAGGGACATCCCTGGAAACACCATATATTTT,CASSVRDIPGNTIYF
many,TRBV6-5,TRBJ1-2,TRBD1,TGTGCCAGCAGTTACTCAGAGGGGGCAAATGGCTACACCTTC,CASSYSEGANGYTF